The 13 T cell receptor beta chains below come from one sample, sequenced in a study of blood T cell repertoires in COVID-19. TCRdb's copy holds only in-frame clones and misses some; the assay was immunoSEQ multiplex PCR. The table records 150,000 to 190,000 clones, around four fifths of them present only once. Sequenced input: PBMCs or T cells enriched from blood (not recorded which). The receptors stem from a man aged 45-65 years who had recovered from COVID-19.

The V and J genes are TRBV10-3 and TRBJ2-5, with 7 bases that match TRBD1. In germline, CDR1 is ENHRY, CDR2 SYGVKD. With V trimmed by 10 bases and J by 4 bases, 6 bases remained unmatched. CDR3 length equals 12 residues. As DNA, the CDR3 is TGTGCCACCTCTTCAGGGGGAGAGACCCAGTACTTC. It is translated as CATSSGGETQYF.

The gene calls are TRBV28 and TRBJ1-2; D unresolved. The V gene lost 1 base and the J gene lost 4 bases, with 10 bases spanning the gap. CDR1 and CDR2 (germline): MDHEN, SYDVKM. CDR3 size: 14 residues. CDR3 in amino acids: CASSLFAGTYGYTF. CDR3 coding DNA: TGTGCCAGCAGTTTATTTGCAGGAACCTATGGCTACACCTTC.

CDR3 residues: CASSLASGTGGEAFF. The DNA of the CDR3 is TGTGCCAGCAGCTTAGCTTCCGGGACAGGGGGTGAAGCTTTCTTT. V usage is TRBV7-2 and J usage is TRBJ1-1; 11 bases agree with TRBD1. Trimming cost V 0 bases and J 7 bases; bases outside gene matches: 4. CDR3 size: 15 residues. The V gene's germline CDR1 is SGHTA and CDR2 FQGNSA.

This rearrangement joins TRBV7-6 to TRBJ2-1; maybe TRBD2 (7 bases). There are 16 residues in the CDR3. Germline assignment: CDR1 SGHVS and CDR2 FNYEAQ. V lost 5 bases and J 6 bases, leaving 20 bases between the germline ends. CDR3 sequence (DNA): TGTGCCAGCAGCCTGACCTGGGGGCGGGGGCCCAATGAGCAGTTCTTC. It encodes CASSLTWGRGPNEQFF.

The chain combines TRBV29-1 with TRBJ1-5, with unresolved D. CDR3 length: 12 amino acids. From germline, CDR1 is SQVTM and CDR2 ANQGSEA. The V end lost 4 bases, the J end lost 4 bases, and 8 bases lay between the germline ends. The CDR3 protein is CSVAIGNQPQHF. In DNA form, the CDR3 reads TGCAGCGTTGCTATCGGGAATCAGCCCCAGCATTTT.

The J gene is TRBJ2-1, the V gene TRBV7-2; 10 bases fit TRBD1. The germline gives CDR1 SGHTA, CDR2 FQGNSA. This CDR3 has 16 residues. V lost 5 bases to trimming and J lost 4 bases; unmatched junction nucleotides: 8. DNA for the CDR3: TGTGCCAGCAGCCTGGGGACAGGGGTTCCTTACAATGAGCAGTTCTTC. Translation: CASSLGTGVPYNEQFF.

The chain combines TRBV11-2 with TRBJ2-1; possible D gene TRBD2, 5 bases. This CDR3 has 14 residues. Trimming stripped 4 bases from V and 4 bases from J, with 11 bases between. Germline V CDR1 and CDR2: SGHAT, FQNNGV. In DNA form, the CDR3 reads TGTGCCAGCAGCTCGCAAGCGGAATACAATGAGCAGTTCTTC. Translated: CASSSQAEYNEQFF.

The genes are TRBV6-1 and TRBJ2-2, with TRBD2 matching over 11 bases. This CDR3 is built from 16 residues. Germline assignment: CDR1 MNHNS and CDR2 SASEGT. Trimming removed 4 bases from V and 6 bases from J; junction bases left unmatched: 7. The DNA for the CDR3 is TGTGCCAGCAGTGCACCTAGCGGGGGGCGCCCCGGGGAGCTGTTTTTT. Its protein is CASSAPSGGRPGELFF.

The chain links TRBV21-1 to TRBJ2-7; no check of the table's D call, TRBD1, against the DNA was made. TRBV21-1 is a recognized pseudogene. This CDR3 has 10 residues. Here the CDR3 reads CTTWLDEQYF. The CDR3 DNA is TGTACCACCTGGCTCGACGAGCAGTACTTC.

The chain links TRBV25-1 to TRBJ1-2, with D possibly matching TRBD1 (5 bases). Trimming took off 3 bases at V and 7 bases at J, with 21 bases between the two ends. This CDR3 contains 16 residues. Germline CDR1 MGHDK, CDR2 SYGVNS. CDR3 protein: CASSEAGPPDGAGYTF. As DNA, the CDR3 is TGTGCCAGCAGTGAGGCAGGGCCCCCCGATGGGGCTGGCTACACCTTC.

V is TRBV25-1 and J is TRBJ1-4; D remains ambiguous. The V gene lost 0 bases and the J gene lost 8 bases, with 10 bases spanning the gap. This CDR3 contains 14 residues. Germline V gives CDR1 MGHDK, CDR2 SYGVNS. CDR3 residues: CASSEYLGREKLFF. The CDR3 nucleotides are TGTGCCAGCAGTGAATATTTGGGCCGGGAAAAACTGTTTTTT.

V gene TRBV5-4 combines with J gene TRBJ2-5; 7 nucleotides agree with TRBD2. CDR1 and CDR2 (germline): SGHNT, YYREEE (reference sequence). Germline trimming cut 0 bases from V and 2 bases from J; bases unmatched to any gene: 4. CDR3 length: 15 amino acids. The CDR3 DNA reads as TGTGCCAGCAGCTTGGGGCTAGCGGCTCAAGAGACCCAGTACTTC. It is translated as CASSLGLAAQETQYF. Using reference TRBV5-4 and TRBJ2-5 for the parts outside the CDR3, the full variable domain is ETGVTQSPTHLIKTRGQQVTLRCSSQSGHNTVSWYQQALGQGPQFIFQYYREEENGRGNFPPRFSGLQFPNYSSELNVNALELDDSALYLCASSLGLAAQETQYFGPGTRLLVL.

This chain joins TRBV7-9 and TRBJ1-3, with D tentatively TRBD1 (6 bases). The V and J ends lost 1 base and 0 bases respectively, with 16 bases between them. Germline V lookup: CDR1 SEHNR, CDR2 FQNEAQ (reference sequence). This CDR3 contains 18 residues. CDR3 sequence reads: CASSLGSRGADSGNTIYF. CDR3 in DNA: TGTGCCAGCAGCTTAGGCTCCCGGGGGGCTGACTCTGGAAACACCATATATTTT.